Each of the 28 T cell receptor beta chains below was sequenced from the same sample in a study of technical replicates of blood from a few donors. Libraries were prepared by immunoSEQ multiplex PCR; TCRdb keeps only in-frame clonotypes and omits some of them. The data hold roughly 60,000 clones, with 85% to 90% observed a single time. Sample: PBMCs. Receptors were obtained from a human donor in good health. Some clones in this sample may be carry-over from other donors' samples.

This chain joins TRBV4-3 and TRBJ2-7, with a weak D call TRBD1 (6 bases). In germline, CDR1 is LGHNA, CDR2 YSLEER. The CDR3 has 13 amino acids. The V end lost 3 bases, the J end lost 3 bases, and 9 bases lay between the germline ends. The DNA for the CDR3 is TGCGCCAGCAGCCAGGCCAGGGGCTACGAGCAGTACTTC. It is translated as CASSQARGYEQYF.

Only one count was recorded for this clone. The chain carries TRBV7-6 and TRBJ2-1; D is perhaps TRBD1 (6 bases). The ends were cut back, 3 bases at V and 10 bases at J, with 7 bases in the middle. This CDR3 is built from 11 residues. CDR1 SGHVS and CDR2 FNYEAQ come from the germline V gene. The DNA for the CDR3 is TGTGCCAGCAGCTTCGACAGGGAGCAGTTCTTC. Protein: CASSFDREQFF.

Here the CDR3 DNA reads TGTGCCAGCAGCTTTCGGACAGGGGAACATACGCAGTATTTT. The encoded protein is CASSFRTGEHTQYF. This sequence joins TRBV7-2 and TRBJ2-3, with 9 positions matching TRBD1. The CDR3 contains 14 residues. V was pared by 3 bases and J by 7 bases, with 5 bases of the junction left unmatched. The germline V gene encodes CDR1 SGHTA and CDR2 FQGNSA. The full variable domain, rest sourced from reference TRBV7-2 and TRBJ2-3, is GAGVSQSPSNKVTEKGKDVELRCDPISGHTALYWYRQSLGQGLEFLIYFQGNSAPDKSGLPSDRFSAERTGGSVSTLTIQRTQQEDSAVYLCASSFRTGEHTQYFGPGTRLTVL.

This clone was seen a few times. The chain uses TRBV6-6 and TRBJ1-6; 11 positions agree with TRBD1. Unmatched junction bases numbered 2, after V lost 4 bases and J lost 9 bases. From germline, CDR1 is MNHNY and CDR2 SVGAGI (reference sequence). This CDR3 region has 14 residues. CDR3 region: CASSSGQGVSPLHF. CDR3 coding DNA: TGTGCCAGCAGTTCGGGACAGGGGGTTTCACCCCTCCACTTT.

The CDR3, as DNA: TGCGCCAGCAGCTTGGTGGAGGCACGGAATGAAAAACTGTTTTTT. This encodes CASSLVEARNEKLFF. J is TRBJ1-4 and V is TRBV5-1, with no clear D. The V end was cut by 0 bases, the J end by 5 bases, with 11 bases between. This CDR3 region has 15 residues. CDR1 and CDR2 (germline): SGHRS, YFSETQ.

The V call is TRBV4-3, the J call TRBJ2-7, with TRBD2 matching 7 bases. The CDR3 is 17 amino acids. Per germline, CDR1 LGHNA and CDR2 YSLEER. Losses at the gene ends were 0 bases for V and 7 bases for J; bases not matched to a gene: 15. DNA of the CDR3: TGCGCCAGCAGCCAAGATCTGGCGGGCGGGAGACCTCAAGAGCAGTACTTC. Encoded protein: CASSQDLAGGRPQEQYF.

V is TRBV7-9 and J is TRBJ1-6; D gene uncertain. The germline V gene encodes CDR1 SEHNR and CDR2 FQNEAQ (reference sequence). Trimming removed 1 base at V and 7 bases at J, with 8 bases between. The CDR3 totals 14 residues. The CDR3 spells CASSLDVGNSPLHF. Written as DNA, the CDR3 is TGTGCCAGCAGCTTAGATGTCGGGAATTCACCCCTCCACTTT.

The chain links TRBV7-9 to TRBJ2-1; weak D call: TRBD2 (5 bases). V was shortened by 3 bases and J by 8 bases, with 8 bases between the two germline ends. Germline assignment: CDR1 SEHNR and CDR2 FQNEAQ (reference sequence). The CDR3 is 12 residues long. Here the CDR3 reads CASSFPSHEQFF. The CDR3 DNA reads TGTGCCAGCAGCTTTCCTAGCCATGAGCAGTTCTTC. The entire variable domain, with the rest obtained from reference TRBV7-9 and TRBJ2-1, is as follows: DTGVSQNPRHKITKRGQNVTFRCDPISEHNRLYWYRQTLGQGPEFLTYFQNEAQLEKSRLLSDRFSAERPKGSFSTLEIQRTEQGDSAMYLCASSFPSHEQFFGPGTRLTVL.

In DNA form, the CDR3 reads TGTGCCAGCAGTTCCAACTACAGGGGTGGGACTGAAGCTTTCTTT. Its translation is CASSSNYRGGTEAFF. This chain links TRBV6-5 with TRBJ1-1, with 7 bases lining up with TRBD1. The junction had 10 bases not matched to a gene; V was cut back by 4 bases and J by 5 bases. Germline V CDR1 and CDR2: MNHEY, SVGAGI. The CDR3 covers 15 residues.

V and J are TRBV5-4 and TRBJ1-2; D is undetermined. V shed 0 bases and J shed 3 bases, with 6 bases lying between them. The CDR3 runs to 13 residues. Germline loops: CDR1 SGHNT, CDR2 YYREEE (reference sequence). DNA of the CDR3: TGTGCCAGCAGCTTGGACAGTGACTATGGCTACACCTTC. Translated, it gives CASSLDSDYGYTF. Full variable domain (missing parts from reference TRBV5-4 and TRBJ1-2): ETGVTQSPTHLIKTRGQQVTLRCSSQSGHNTVSWYQQALGQGPQFIFQYYREEENGRGNFPPRFSGLQFPNYSSELNVNALELDDSALYLCASSLDSDYGYTFGSGTRLTVV.

This clone is a singleton in its sample. Additional DNA sequences in this sample encode the identical CDR3. J is TRBJ2-1 and V is TRBV4-3, with TRBD1 as a possible D gene (6 bases). V lost 0 bases to trimming and J lost 1 base, with 7 bases between them. Per germline, CDR1 LGHNA and CDR2 YSLEER. This CDR3 region has 15 residues. For the CDR3, the DNA is TGCGCCAGCAGCCAAGATAGGGGGTCCTACAATGAGCAGTTCTTC. It codes for CASSQDRGSYNEQFF.

The CDR3 is CASSQGQYSNYGYTF. CDR3 nucleotides: TGCGCCAGCAGCCAGGGACAGTATTCTAACTATGGCTACACCTTC. The V call is TRBV5-1, the J call TRBJ1-2, with 7 bases lining up with TRBD1. This CDR3 is built from 15 residues. In germline, CDR1 is SGHRS, CDR2 YFSETQ. The trim removed 4 bases at V and 0 bases at J, leaving 6 bases unmatched.

The chain links TRBV19 to TRBJ1-5; D is unresolved. V was clipped by 3 bases and J by 0 bases, with 9 bases between them. In germline, CDR1 is LNHDA, CDR2 SQIVND (reference sequence). This CDR3 has 15 residues. The CDR3 DNA reads TGTGCCAGTAGTATTGGGCCGTATAGCAATCAGCCCCAGCATTTT. It translates to CASSIGPYSNQPQHF.

CDR3 sequence reads: CASGRQLEAFF. The CDR3 DNA follows: TGTGCCAGCGGCCGACAGCTAGAAGCTTTCTTT. The genes are TRBV2 and TRBJ1-1, with TRBD1 as a possible D gene (5 bases). The germline V gene has CDR1 SNHLY and CDR2 FYNNEI. The CDR3 has 11 residues. V was trimmed by 8 bases and J by 8 bases, leaving 12 bases between them.

The chain recombines TRBV6-5 with TRBJ2-7; TRBD1 aligns across 7 bases. Germline CDR1 is MNHEY and CDR2 is SVGAGI. The ends lost 5 bases at V and 4 bases at J; junction bases unmatched: 2. This CDR3 is built from 12 residues. CDR3 protein: CASSRQGYEQYF. DNA for the CDR3: TGTGCCAGCAGTCGACAGGGTTACGAGCAGTACTTC.

V usage is TRBV2 and J usage is TRBJ1-1; D perhaps matches TRBD1 (5 bases). The V gene's germline CDR1 is SNHLY and CDR2 FYNNEI. V lost 0 bases to trimming and J lost 11 bases, with 10 bases between them. CDR3 length: 12 amino acids. The CDR3 spells CASSEAGLAAFF. As DNA, the CDR3 is TGTGCCAGCAGTGAAGCGGGACTGGCGGCTTTCTTT.

V is TRBV19 and J is TRBJ1-2, with 9 bases that match TRBD1. J lost 4 bases, V lost 5 bases, and 11 bases had no gene match. This CDR3 contains 16 residues. Per germline, CDR1 LNHDA and CDR2 SQIVND (reference sequence). The CDR3 DNA is TGTGCCAGTAGTTGGCGGGCAGGACAGGGGACCTATGGCTACACCTTC. Its translation: CASSWRAGQGTYGYTF.

The V gene is TRBV5-4, the J gene TRBJ2-2, with D unclear. There are 14 residues in the CDR3. V gave up 1 base and J gave up 6 bases, with 10 bases separating them. Germline CDR1 and CDR2: SGHNT and YYREEE (reference sequence). The CDR3 DNA reads TGTGCCAGCAGCTTGTGGCAGGTCCCCGGGGAGCTGTTTTTT. Residues: CASSLWQVPGELFF.

The rearrangement joins TRBV12-5 to TRBJ2-7; 7 bases agree with TRBD2. The CDR3 spans 16 residues. J gave up 2 bases and V 2 bases, and 9 bases lay outside the gene matches. CDR1 is LGHNT, CDR2 FRNRAP, per germline. The CDR3 sequence is CASGLPLWGGTYEQYF. CDR3 nucleotides: TGTGCTAGTGGTTTGCCCCTGTGGGGGGGGACCTACGAGCAGTACTTC. Variable domain in full (rest from reference TRBV12-5 and TRBJ2-7): DARVTQTPRHKVTEMGQEVTMRCQPILGHNTVFWYRQTMMQGLELLAYFRNRAPLDDSGMPKDRFSAEMPDATLATLKIQPSEPRDSAVYFCASGLPLWGGTYEQYFGPGTRLTVT.

The chain has TRBV15 and TRBJ2-1, with D uncertain. Germline CDR1 LNHNV, CDR2 YYDKDF (reference sequence). Trimming removed 3 bases from V and 1 base from J, with 7 bases in between. The CDR3 spans 14 residues. CDR3 DNA: TGTGCCACCAGCAGTTACGGGTCCTACAATGAGCAGTTCTTC. Protein sequence: CATSSYGSYNEQFF. Full variable domain (rest looked up from reference TRBV15 and TRBJ2-1): DAMVIQNPRYQVTQFGKPVTLSCSQTLNHNVMYWYQQKSSQAPKLLFHYYDKDFNNEADTPDNFQSRRPNTSFCFLDIRSPGLGDTAMYLCATSSYGSYNEQFFGPGTRLTVL.

This CDR3 is CASSAGTGYSGANVLTF. The CDR3 DNA reads as TGTGCCAGCAGTGCCGGGACAGGGTACTCTGGGGCCAACGTCCTGACTTTC. The chain uses TRBV27 and TRBJ2-6; 9 bases line up with TRBD1. Looked up from germline, CDR1 is MNHEY and CDR2 is SMNVEV (reference sequence). CDR3 length equals 17 residues. V gave up 5 bases and J gave up 0 bases; unmatched junction bases: 5.

This rearrangement joins TRBV5-1 to TRBJ2-1; D is undetermined. CDR3 length: 14 amino acids. Trimming removed 0 bases at V and 5 bases at J, with 9 bases between. Germline CDR1 and CDR2: SGHRS and YFSETQ. CDR3 loop: CASSLGLRDNEQFF. The CDR3 coding sequence is TGCGCCAGCAGCTTGGGTCTGAGAGACAATGAGCAGTTCTTC. The full variable domain, with the rest looked up from reference TRBV5-1 and TRBJ2-1, is KAGVTQTPRYLIKTRGQQVTLSCSPISGHRSVSWYQQTPGQGLQFLFEYFSETQRNKGNFPGRFSGRQFSNSRSEMNVSTLELGDSALYLCASSLGLRDNEQFFGPGTRLTVL.

The chain joins TRBV7-2 to TRBJ2-5; a possible D gene is TRBD1 (5 bases). Germline lookup yields CDR1 SGHTA and CDR2 FQGNSA. This CDR3 region has 15 residues. The germline V and J ends were trimmed by 2 bases and 5 bases, with 15 bases remaining between them. CDR3 DNA: TGTGCCAGCAGCTTAACGCTTCAGGGATGGGAGACCCAGTACTTC. It is translated as CASSLTLQGWETQYF. The full variable domain, its missing parts supplied by reference TRBV7-2 and TRBJ2-5, is GAGVSQSPSNKVTEKGKDVELRCDPISGHTALYWYRQSLGQGLEFLIYFQGNSAPDKSGLPSDRFSAERTGGSVSTLTIQRTQQEDSAVYLCASSLTLQGWETQYFGPGTRLLVL.

This chain joins TRBV7-2 and TRBJ2-7, with 13 bases identical to TRBD2. After removal of 2 bases from V and 2 bases from J, the junction contained 6 bases not matched to a gene. The CDR3 loop spans 17 amino acids. Germline V CDR1 and CDR2: SGHTA, FQGNSA. CDR3 nucleotide sequence: TGTGCCAGCAGCTTAAGTGGACTAGCGGGGGACCCCTACGAGCAGTACTTC. Amino acids: CASSLSGLAGDPYEQYF.

The genes are TRBV6-5 and TRBJ2-7, with D hard to call. The CDR3 consists of 11 residues. Deletions cut 6 bases from V and 2 bases from J, with 5 bases between. Germline lookup yields CDR1 MNHEY and CDR2 SVGAGI. The CDR3 region is CASRSAYEQYF. The CDR3 nucleotides read TGTGCCAGCAGGTCAGCCTACGAGCAGTACTTC.

The V call is TRBV6-4, the J call TRBJ1-2, with unresolved D. CDR3 size: 12 residues. The V gene lost 0 bases and the J gene lost 9 bases, with 8 bases spanning the gap. CDR1 is MRHNA and CDR2 is SNTAGT in the germline V gene. CDR3 nucleotides: TGTGCCAGCAGTGACTCGGGCCGCAGCTACACCTTC. Amino acids: CASSDSGRSYTF.

The CDR3 nucleotides are TGTGCCAGCAGCAACGGGACAGGGACGGTGGACACTGAAGCTTTCTTT. Translated: CASSNGTGTVDTEAFF. The genes are TRBV7-2 and TRBJ1-1, with 9 bases matching TRBD1. This CDR3 region has 16 residues. The V gene end was trimmed by 5 bases and the J gene end by 3 bases; junction bases not matched to a gene: 10. Germline CDR1 and CDR2: SGHTA and FQGNSA.

V and J are TRBV4-3 and TRBJ1-2, with 10 nucleotides matching TRBD1. J lost 8 bases, V lost 3 bases, and 3 bases had no gene match. Germline V gives CDR1 LGHNA, CDR2 YSLEER. The CDR3 totals 13 residues. CDR3 nucleotides: TGCGCCAGCAGCCAGGGACAGGGGCTGGGCTACACCTTC. This gives the protein CASSQGQGLGYTF.